The present T cell receptor (beta chain) was sequenced within a study of T-cell memory formation after mild COVID-19. Using its own MiXCR run on the 5' RACE reads, TCRdb lists one record per CDR3 protein. Counted here are more than 450,000 distinct CDR3 sequences, 18% occurring once; the ten biggest clones make up 9.5% to 15%. Trimming removed 4 bases from V and 6 bases from J, with 16 bases in between. CDR3 length: 14 residues. Germline CDR1 LGHDT, CDR2 YNNKEL (reference sequence). This clonotype was obtained from an adult woman who had mild COVID-19 (a few samples of this study predate the infection). Cell type and time point are not known. The rearrangement uses TRBV3-1 and TRBJ2-7; the D is unclear. The sequenced sample was PBMCs or a T cell subset sorted from them (not recorded which). CDR3 in amino acids: CASSPRASVREQYF. DNA for the CDR3: TGTGCCAGCAGCCCCCGAGCCTCCGTTCGCGAGCAGTACTTC.